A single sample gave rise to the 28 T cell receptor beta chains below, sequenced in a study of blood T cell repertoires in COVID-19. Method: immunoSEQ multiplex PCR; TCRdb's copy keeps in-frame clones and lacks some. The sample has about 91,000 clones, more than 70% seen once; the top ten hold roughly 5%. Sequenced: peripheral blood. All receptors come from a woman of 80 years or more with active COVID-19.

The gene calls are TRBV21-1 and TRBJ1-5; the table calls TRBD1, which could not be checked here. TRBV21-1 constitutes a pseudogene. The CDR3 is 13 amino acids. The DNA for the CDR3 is TGTGCCAGCAATCCACAGGGGGCTCAGCCCCAGCATTTT. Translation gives CASNPQGAQPQHF.

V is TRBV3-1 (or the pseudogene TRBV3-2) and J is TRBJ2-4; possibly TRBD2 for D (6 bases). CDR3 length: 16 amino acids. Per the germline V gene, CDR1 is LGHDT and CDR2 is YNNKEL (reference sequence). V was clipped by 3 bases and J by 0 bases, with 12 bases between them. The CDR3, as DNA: TGTGCCAGCAGCCATTTAGCGGTCCTAGCCAAAAACATTCAGTACTTC. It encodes CASSHLAVLAKNIQYF.

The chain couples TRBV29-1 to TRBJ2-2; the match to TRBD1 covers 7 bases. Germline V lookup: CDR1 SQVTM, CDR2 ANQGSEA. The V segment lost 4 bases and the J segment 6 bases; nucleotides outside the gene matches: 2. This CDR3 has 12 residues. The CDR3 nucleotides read TGCAGCGTTGCTCAGGGGGCCGGGGAGCTGTTTTTT. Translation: CSVAQGAGELFF.

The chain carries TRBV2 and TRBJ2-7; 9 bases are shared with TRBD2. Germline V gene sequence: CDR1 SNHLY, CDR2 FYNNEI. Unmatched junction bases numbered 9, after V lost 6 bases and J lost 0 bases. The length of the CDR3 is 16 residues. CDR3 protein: CASSPPTSGYSYEQYF. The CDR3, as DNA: TGTGCCAGCAGCCCCCCTACTAGCGGGTACTCCTACGAGCAGTACTTC.

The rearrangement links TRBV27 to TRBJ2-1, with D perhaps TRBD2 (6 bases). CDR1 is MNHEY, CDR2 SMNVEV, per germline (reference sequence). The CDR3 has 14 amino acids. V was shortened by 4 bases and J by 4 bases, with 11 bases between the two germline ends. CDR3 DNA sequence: TGTGCCAGCAGTTCCGGCGGGACTTACAATGAGCAGTTCTTC. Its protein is CASSSGGTYNEQFF.

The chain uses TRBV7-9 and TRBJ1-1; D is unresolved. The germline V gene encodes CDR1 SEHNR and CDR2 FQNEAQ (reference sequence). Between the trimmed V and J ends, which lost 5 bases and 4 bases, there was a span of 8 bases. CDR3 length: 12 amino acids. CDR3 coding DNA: TGTGCCAGCAGCCTACTTGGCACTGAAGCTTTCTTT. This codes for CASSLLGTEAFF. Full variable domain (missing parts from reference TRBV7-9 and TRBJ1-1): DTGVSQNPRHKITKRGQNVTFRCDPISEHNRLYWYRQTLGQGPEFLTYFQNEAQLEKSRLLSDRFSAERPKGSFSTLEIQRTEQGDSAMYLCASSLLGTEAFFGQGTRLTVV.

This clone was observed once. The CDR3: CASSLSGQGLSYEQYF. The CDR3 nucleotides read TGTGCCAGCAGTTTATCGGGGCAGGGGCTATCCTACGAGCAGTACTTC. This chain links TRBV28 with TRBJ2-7; maybe TRBD1 (6 bases). The V gene lost 1 base and the J gene lost 1 base, with 14 bases spanning the gap. Germline V gene sequence: CDR1 MDHEN, CDR2 SYDVKM. This CDR3 comprises 16 residues. The entire variable domain, with the rest obtained from reference TRBV28 and TRBJ2-7, is as follows: DVKVTQSSRYLVKRTGEKVFLECVQDMDHENMFWYRQDPGLGLRLIYFSYDVKMKEKGDIPEGYSVSREKKERFSLILESASTNQTSMYLCASSLSGQGLSYEQYFGPGTRLTVT.

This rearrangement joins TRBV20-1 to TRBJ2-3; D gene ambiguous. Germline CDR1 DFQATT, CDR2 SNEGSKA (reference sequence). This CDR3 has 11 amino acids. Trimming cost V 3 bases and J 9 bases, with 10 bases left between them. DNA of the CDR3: TGCAGTGCTAGTCACGAGTCGACGCAGTATTTT. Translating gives CSASHESTQYF.

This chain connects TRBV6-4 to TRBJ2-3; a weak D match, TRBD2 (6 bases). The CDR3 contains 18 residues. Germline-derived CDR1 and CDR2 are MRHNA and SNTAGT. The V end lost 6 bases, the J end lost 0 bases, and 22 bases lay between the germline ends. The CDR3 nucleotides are TGTGCCAGCAGCCGACGCGGACTAAGCGGACCTAGCACAGATACGCAGTATTTT. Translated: CASSRRGLSGPSTDTQYF.

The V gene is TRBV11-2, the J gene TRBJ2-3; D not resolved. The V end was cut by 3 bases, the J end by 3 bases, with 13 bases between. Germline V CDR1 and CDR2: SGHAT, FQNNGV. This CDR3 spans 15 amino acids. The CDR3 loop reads CASSFYRSGTDTQYF. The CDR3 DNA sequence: TGTGCCAGCAGCTTTTATAGGAGTGGGACAGATACGCAGTATTTT.

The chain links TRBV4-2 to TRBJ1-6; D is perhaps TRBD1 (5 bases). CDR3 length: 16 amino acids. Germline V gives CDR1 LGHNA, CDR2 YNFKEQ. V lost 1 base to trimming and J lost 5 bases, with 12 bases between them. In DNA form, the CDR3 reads TGTGCCAGCAGCCAAGGGACAAGGTCGAATAATTCACCCCTCCACTTT. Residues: CASSQGTRSNNSPLHF.

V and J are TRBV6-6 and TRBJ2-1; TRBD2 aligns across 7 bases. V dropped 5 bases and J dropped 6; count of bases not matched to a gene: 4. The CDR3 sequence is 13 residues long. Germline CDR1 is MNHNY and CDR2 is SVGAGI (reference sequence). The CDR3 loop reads CASSGSGGNEQFF. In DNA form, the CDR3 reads TGTGCCAGCAGTGGATCGGGAGGCAATGAGCAGTTCTTC.

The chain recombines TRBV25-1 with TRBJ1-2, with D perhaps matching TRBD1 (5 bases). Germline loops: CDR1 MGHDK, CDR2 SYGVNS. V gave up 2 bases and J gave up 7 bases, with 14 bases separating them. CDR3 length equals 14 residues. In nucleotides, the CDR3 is TGTGCCAGCAGTGAAGGGCGGACATCTCCTGGCTACACCTTC. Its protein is CASSEGRTSPGYTF.

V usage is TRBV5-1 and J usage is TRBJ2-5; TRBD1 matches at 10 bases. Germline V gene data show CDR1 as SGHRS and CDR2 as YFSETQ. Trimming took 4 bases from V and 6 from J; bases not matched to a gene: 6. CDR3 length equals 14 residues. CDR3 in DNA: TGCGCCAGCAGCCCGGGACAGGGGAAACAGACCCAGTACTTC. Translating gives CASSPGQGKQTQYF.

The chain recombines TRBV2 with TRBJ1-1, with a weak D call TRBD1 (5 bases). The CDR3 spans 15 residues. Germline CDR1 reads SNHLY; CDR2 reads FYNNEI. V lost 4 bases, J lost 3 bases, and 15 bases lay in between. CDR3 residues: CASSAGPLLYTEAFF. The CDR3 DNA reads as TGTGCCAGCAGTGCAGGGCCGCTCCTGTACACTGAAGCTTTCTTT.

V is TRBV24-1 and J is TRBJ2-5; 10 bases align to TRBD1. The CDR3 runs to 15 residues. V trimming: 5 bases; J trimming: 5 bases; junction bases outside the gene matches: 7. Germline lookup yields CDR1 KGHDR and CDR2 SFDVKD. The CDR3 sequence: CATSVRTGGRETQYF. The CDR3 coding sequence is TGTGCCACCAGTGTCCGGACAGGGGGGAGGGAGACCCAGTACTTC.

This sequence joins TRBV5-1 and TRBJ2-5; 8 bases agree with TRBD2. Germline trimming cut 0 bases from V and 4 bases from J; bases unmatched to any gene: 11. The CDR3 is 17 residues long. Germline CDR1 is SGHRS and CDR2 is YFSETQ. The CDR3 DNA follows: TGCGCCAGCAGCTTGGGGGCTGCGGGAGGCGGGGGAGAGACCCAGTACTTC. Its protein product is CASSLGAAGGGGETQYF.

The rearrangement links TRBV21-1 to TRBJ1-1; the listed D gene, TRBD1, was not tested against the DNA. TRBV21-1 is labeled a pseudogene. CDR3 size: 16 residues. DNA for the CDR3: TGTGCCAGCCCACACGAACGACAGGGGGCAATCACTGAAGCTTTCTTT. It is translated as CASPHERQGAITEAFF.

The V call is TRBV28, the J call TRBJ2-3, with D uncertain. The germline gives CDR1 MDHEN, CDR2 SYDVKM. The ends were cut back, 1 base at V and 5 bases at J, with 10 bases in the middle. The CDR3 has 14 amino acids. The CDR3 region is CASSLSLRQDTQYF. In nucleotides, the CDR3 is TGTGCCAGCAGTTTATCCTTGCGGCAAGATACGCAGTATTTT. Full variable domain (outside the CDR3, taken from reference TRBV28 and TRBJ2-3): DVKVTQSSRYLVKRTGEKVFLECVQDMDHENMFWYRQDPGLGLRLIYFSYDVKMKEKGDIPEGYSVSREKKERFSLILESASTNQTSMYLCASSLSLRQDTQYFGPGTRLTVL.

This CDR3 reads CAISPTSAEQFF. The CDR3 coding sequence is TGTGCCATCAGCCCGACTAGCGCCGAGCAGTTCTTC. This chain links TRBV10-3 with TRBJ2-1; 8 positions match TRBD2. The CDR3 consists of 12 residues. V shed 6 bases, J shed 10 bases, and the junction held 5 bases outside the gene matches. Germline CDR1 ENHRY, CDR2 SYGVKD.

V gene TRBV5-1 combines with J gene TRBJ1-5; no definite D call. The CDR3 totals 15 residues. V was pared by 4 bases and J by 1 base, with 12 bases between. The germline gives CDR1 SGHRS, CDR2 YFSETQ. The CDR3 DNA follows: TGCGCCAGCAGCCGAGGACTAATCAGCAATCAGCCCCAGCATTTT. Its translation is CASSRGLISNQPQHF. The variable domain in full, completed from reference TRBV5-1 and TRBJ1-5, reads KAGVTQTPRYLIKTRGQQVTLSCSPISGHRSVSWYQQTPGQGLQFLFEYFSETQRNKGNFPGRFSGRQFSNSRSEMNVSTLELGDSALYLCASSRGLISNQPQHFGDGTRLSIL.

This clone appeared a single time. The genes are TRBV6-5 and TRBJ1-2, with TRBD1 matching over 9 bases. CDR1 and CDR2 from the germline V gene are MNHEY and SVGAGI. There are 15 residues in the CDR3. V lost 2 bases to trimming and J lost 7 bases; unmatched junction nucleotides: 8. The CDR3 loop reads CASSYQRGTGSGYTF. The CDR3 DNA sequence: TGTGCCAGCAGTTACCAAAGGGGGACAGGGTCTGGCTACACCTTC.

The CDR3 nucleotides read TGTGCCAGCTCATTAGCTACAGGGGCGGAAGATACGCAGTATTTT. Protein product: CASSLATGAEDTQYF. The chain employs TRBV18 and TRBJ2-3, with 7 bases fitting TRBD1. The CDR3 has 15 residues. Germline assignment: CDR1 KGHSH and CDR2 LQKENI. V lost 5 bases and J lost 5; bases outside the gene matches: 10. Variable domain in full (rest from reference TRBV18 and TRBJ2-3): NAGVMQNPRHLVRRRGQEARLRCSPMKGHSHVYWYRQLPEEGLKFMVYLQKENIIDESGMPKERFSAEFPKEGPSILRIQQVVRGDSAAYFCASSLATGAEDTQYFGPGTRLTVL.

For the CDR3, the DNA is TGTGCCAGCAGCGTAGGGGAGGGCCTGGGAACCGGGGAGCTGTTTTTT. Encoded protein: CASSVGEGLGTGELFF. J is TRBJ2-2 and V is TRBV9, with TRBD2 identical over 7 bases. The CDR3 is 16 amino acids. Germline lookup yields CDR1 SGDLS and CDR2 YYNGEE. V dropped 0 bases and J dropped 5; count of bases not matched to a gene: 7.

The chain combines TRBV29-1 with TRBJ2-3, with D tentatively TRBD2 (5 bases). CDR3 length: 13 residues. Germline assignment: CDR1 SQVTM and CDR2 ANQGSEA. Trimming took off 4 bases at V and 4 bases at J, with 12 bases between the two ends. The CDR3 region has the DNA TGCAGCGTTGTGGGAGCTGGGGCAGATACGCAGTATTTT. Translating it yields CSVVGAGADTQYF.

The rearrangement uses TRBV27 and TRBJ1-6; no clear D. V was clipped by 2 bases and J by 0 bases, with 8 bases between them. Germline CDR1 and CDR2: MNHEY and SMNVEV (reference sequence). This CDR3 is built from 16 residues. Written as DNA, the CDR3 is TGTGCCAGCAGTTTAAATGCCTACTCCTATAATTCACCCCTCCACTTT. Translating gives CASSLNAYSYNSPLHF.

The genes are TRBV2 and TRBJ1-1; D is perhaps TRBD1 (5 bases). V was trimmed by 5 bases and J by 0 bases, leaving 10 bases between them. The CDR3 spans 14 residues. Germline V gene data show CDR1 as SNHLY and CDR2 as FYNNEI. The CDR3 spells CASSRQRMNTEAFF. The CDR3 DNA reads TGTGCCAGCAGTCGACAGAGGATGAACACTGAAGCTTTCTTT.

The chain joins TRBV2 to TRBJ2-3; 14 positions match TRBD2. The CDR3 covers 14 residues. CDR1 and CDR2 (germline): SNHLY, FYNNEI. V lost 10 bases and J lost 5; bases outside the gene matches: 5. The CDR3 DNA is TGTGCCATGGGACTAGCGGGAGTTGGAGATACGCAGTATTTT. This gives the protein CAMGLAGVGDTQYF.